This T cell receptor (beta chain) emerged from a study of T cell responses to AZD1222 COVID-19 vaccine. Background on the study: The study pooled second doses at about 4 or about 12 weeks.

Whole-study results and caveats: Clonal diversity may have been underestimated, and the donors were mostly white British, with more females than males. At baseline, seropositivity was found in only six AZD1222 recipients. The study reported that nearly half of spike-specific TCRs target unmutated variant regions.

Sequencing used immunoSEQ multiplex PCR; TCRdb keeps in-frame clones, though not all of them. The sample lists about 110,000 clones, approximately 86% seen once, with about 4.5% in the top ten. About this clone: Antigen specificity is unknown.

This CDR3 has 16 residues. V trimming: 3 bases; J trimming: 12 bases; junction bases outside the gene matches: 9. Per germline, CDR1 SEHNR and CDR2 FQNEAQ (reference sequence). The sequencing used peripheral blood, collected on day 0 of AZD1222 vaccination. This TCR was recovered from an adult in good health. The chain combines TRBV7-9 with TRBJ2-1; the match to TRBD2 covers 15 bases. The CDR3 spells CASSLPGLAGGQGQFF. CDR3 nucleotides: TGTGCCAGCAGCTTGCCGGGACTAGCGGGAGGTCAGGGGCAGTTCTTC.